This T cell receptor (beta chain) was sequenced in a study of OX40 agonist ivuxolimab in advanced cancers. Whole-study context: Those enrolled were 82.7% male, with a mean age of 60 years and ages from about 20 to 90.

V lost 5 bases, J lost 0 bases, and 2 bases lay in between. The germline gives CDR1 SGHVS, CDR2 FNYEAQ. This CDR3 spans 11 amino acids. Findings and caveats of the study: Doses of 0.1 to 3.0 mg/kg were accompanied by clonal expansion of CD4+ and CD8+ blood T cells by week 6. Among T cells, CD8+ cells averaged more expanded clones than CD4+ cells.

Data came from immunoSEQ multiplex PCR; TCRdb stores just in-frame clones and leaves some out. The sample holds 77,000 or so clones, roughly 87% seen once. Notes on this clone: Its matching antigen is unknown.

This chain joins TRBV7-6 and TRBJ2-7, with no clear D. Specimen: CD4+ or CD8+ T cells sorted from blood, collected in a trial of the OX40 agonist ivuxolimab. This sequence originates from an adult with an advanced solid tumor such as melanoma, head and neck, liver or kidney cancer. CDR3 sequence reads: CASSPSYEQYF. The CDR3 nucleotides are TGTGCCAGCAGCCCCTCCTACGAGCAGTACTTC.